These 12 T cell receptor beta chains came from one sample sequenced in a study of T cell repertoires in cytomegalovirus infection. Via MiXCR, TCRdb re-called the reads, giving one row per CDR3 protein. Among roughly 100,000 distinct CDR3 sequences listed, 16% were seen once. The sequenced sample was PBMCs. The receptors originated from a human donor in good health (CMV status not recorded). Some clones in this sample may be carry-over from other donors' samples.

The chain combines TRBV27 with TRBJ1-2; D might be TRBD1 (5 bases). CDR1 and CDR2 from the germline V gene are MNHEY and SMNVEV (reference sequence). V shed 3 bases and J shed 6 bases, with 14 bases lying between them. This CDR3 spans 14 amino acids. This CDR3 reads CASSFRGDSNGYTF. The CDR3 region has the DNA TGTGCCAGCAGTTTTCGGGGGGATTCCAATGGCTACACCTTC.

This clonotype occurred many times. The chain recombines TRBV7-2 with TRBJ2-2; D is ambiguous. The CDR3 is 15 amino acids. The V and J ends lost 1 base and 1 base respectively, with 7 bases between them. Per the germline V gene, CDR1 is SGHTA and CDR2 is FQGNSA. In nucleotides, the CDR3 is TGTGCCAGCAGCTTAGGAGTGATGAACACCGGGGAGCTGTTTTTT. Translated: CASSLGVMNTGELFF.

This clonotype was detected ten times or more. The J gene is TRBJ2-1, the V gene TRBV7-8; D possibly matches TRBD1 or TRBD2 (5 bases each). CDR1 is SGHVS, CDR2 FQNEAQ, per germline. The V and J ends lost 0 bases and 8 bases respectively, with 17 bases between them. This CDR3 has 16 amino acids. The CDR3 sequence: CASSLALGTQGDEQFF. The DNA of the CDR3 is TGTGCCAGCAGCTTAGCGCTAGGGACCCAGGGCGATGAGCAGTTCTTC.

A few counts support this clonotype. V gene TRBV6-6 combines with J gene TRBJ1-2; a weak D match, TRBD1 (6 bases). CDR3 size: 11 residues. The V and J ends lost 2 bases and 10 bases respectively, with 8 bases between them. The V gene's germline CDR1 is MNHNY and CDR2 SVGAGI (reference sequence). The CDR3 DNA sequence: TGTGCCAGCAGTTACGGACAGCTCTACACCTTC. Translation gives CASSYGQLYTF.

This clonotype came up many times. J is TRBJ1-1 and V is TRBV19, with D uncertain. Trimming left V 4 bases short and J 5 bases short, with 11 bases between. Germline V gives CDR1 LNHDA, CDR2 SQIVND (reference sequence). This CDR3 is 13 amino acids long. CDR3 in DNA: TGTGCCAGTAGTACAGACCTAGGGACTGAAGCTTTCTTT. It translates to CASSTDLGTEAFF.

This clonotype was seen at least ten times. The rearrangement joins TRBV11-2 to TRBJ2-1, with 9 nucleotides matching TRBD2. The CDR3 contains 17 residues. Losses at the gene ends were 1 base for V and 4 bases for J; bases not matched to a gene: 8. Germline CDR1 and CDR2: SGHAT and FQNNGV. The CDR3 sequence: CASSLGGASGVYNEQFF. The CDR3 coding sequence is TGTGCCAGCAGCTTAGGAGGGGCTAGCGGGGTGTACAATGAGCAGTTCTTC.

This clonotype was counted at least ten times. Here the CDR3 reads CASSAGTGGHYGYTF. DNA for the CDR3: TGTGCCAGCAGTGCCGGGACAGGGGGCCACTATGGCTACACCTTC. V and J are TRBV12-3 or TRBV12-4 and TRBJ1-2, with TRBD1 identical over 12 bases. V shed 5 bases, J shed 3 bases, and the junction held 4 bases outside the gene matches. CDR3 length: 15 residues.

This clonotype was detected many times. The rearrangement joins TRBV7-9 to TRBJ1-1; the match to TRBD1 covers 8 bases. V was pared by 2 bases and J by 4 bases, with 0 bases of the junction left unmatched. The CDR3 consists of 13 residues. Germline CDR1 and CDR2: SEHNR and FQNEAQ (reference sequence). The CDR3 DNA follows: TGTGCCAGCAGCTTACAGGGGGCCACTGAAGCTTTCTTT. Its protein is CASSLQGATEAFF.

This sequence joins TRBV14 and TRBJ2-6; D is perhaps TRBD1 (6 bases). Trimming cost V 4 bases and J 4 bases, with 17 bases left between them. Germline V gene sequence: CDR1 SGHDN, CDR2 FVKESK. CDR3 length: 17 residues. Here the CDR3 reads CASSPTPTGPGANVLTF. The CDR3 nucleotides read TGTGCCAGCAGCCCAACCCCGACAGGTCCCGGGGCCAACGTCCTGACTTTC.

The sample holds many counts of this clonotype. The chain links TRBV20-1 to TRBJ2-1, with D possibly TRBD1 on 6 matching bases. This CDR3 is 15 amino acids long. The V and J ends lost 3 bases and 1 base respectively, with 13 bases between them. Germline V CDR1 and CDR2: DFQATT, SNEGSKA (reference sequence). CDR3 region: CSASMRRGSYNEQFF. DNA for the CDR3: TGCAGTGCTAGTATGAGAAGGGGGTCCTACAATGAGCAGTTCTTC.

CDR3 nucleotides: TGTGCCAGCAGCTTAGATGGGAGGAGCACAGATACGCAGTATTTT. Protein sequence: CASSLDGRSTDTQYF. The chain couples TRBV11-2 to TRBJ2-3; D is perhaps TRBD2 (6 bases). The CDR3 extends over 15 amino acids. Per germline, CDR1 SGHAT and CDR2 FQNNGV. With 0 bases removed from V and 0 bases from J, the gap between germline ends came to 7 bases.

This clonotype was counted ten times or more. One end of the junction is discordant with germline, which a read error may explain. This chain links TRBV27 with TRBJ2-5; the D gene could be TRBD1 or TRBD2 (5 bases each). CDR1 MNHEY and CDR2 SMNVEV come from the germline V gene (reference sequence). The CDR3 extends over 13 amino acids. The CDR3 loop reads CASSISRDGEINF. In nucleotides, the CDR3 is TGTGCCAGCAGTATTTCTCGGGACGGGGAGATAAACTTC.